The clone carrying this T cell receptor (beta chain) was recorded only once. Its cognate antigen is unknown. V trimming: 5 bases; J trimming: 3 bases; junction bases outside the gene matches: 6. CDR1 is SNHLY, CDR2 FYNNEI, per germline. The length of the CDR3 is 15 residues. Although they were nominally healthy when sampled, donors likely had unrecorded immune exposures. PCR amplification relied on 60 Vbeta primers (plus 13 Jbeta primers). Sequencing was performed with immunoSEQ multiplex PCR; in TCRdb, only in-frame clones are kept and a portion is missing. The data hold approximately 150,000 clones, with roughly four fifths observed a single time. The source of the sample is a study of cytomegalovirus exposure and HLA in healthy donors. Findings and limits, study-wide: DRB1 showed the most TCR associations and HLA-C the fewest in a later analysis, as rates varied by HLA locus. It was likely that a cluster of highly shared sequence variants was a sequencing artifact. There were about 160 TCR beta chains listed as cytomegalovirus-associated.

The sample comprised PBMCs. The clonotype originates from a girl aged 5-17 years in good health and CMV-seropositive. The chain combines TRBV2 with TRBJ1-5, with TRBD1 matching 8 bases. The CDR3 here is CASSFETGVNQPQHF. CDR3 coding DNA: TGTGCCAGCAGTTTTGAGACAGGGGTCAATCAGCCCCAGCATTTT.